This T cell receptor beta chain was identified in a study of long-term antiretroviral therapy in people with HIV. General study results and limits: Clones showing expansion before ART dominated the repertoire at all time points. Neither ART adherence, viral resistance nor therapy changes were documented.

All participants with HIV were treated in the United States. Specimens retained about 0.9-11 million cryopreserved PBMC preceding DNA extraction. Survey level was the resolution at which the v3.0 immunoSEQ assay ran. TCRdb's copy holds only in-frame clones and misses some; the assay was immunoSEQ multiplex PCR. The sample lists several thousand clones; over 60% were seen once. Comments on this clone: Its specificity is not known.

The CDR3 extends over 14 amino acids. Germline values: CDR1 SGHVT, CDR2 SQSDAQ. V was trimmed by 4 bases and J by 3 bases, leaving 10 bases between them. This TCR derives from a man aged 35 to 55 with HIV. The sequences come from unsorted PBMCs, collected 0.6 years before starting antiretroviral therapy. The chain joins TRBV7-4 to TRBJ1-5; perhaps TRBD1 as D (6 bases). CDR3 DNA sequence: TGTGCCAGCAGCTCGACAGGATTCAATCAGCCCCAGCATTTT. Translated, it gives CASSSTGFNQPQHF.